This passage covers 18 T cell receptor beta chains from one sample sequenced in a study of T cell responses to AZD1222 COVID-19 vaccine. Here immunoSEQ multiplex PCR was the method, and the copy in TCRdb shows in-frame clones only, minus some. The table shows about 100,000 clones, with roughly nine tenths occurring only once. The source material was peripheral blood, sampled on day 0 of AZD1222 vaccination. These receptors all come from an adult in good health.

In DNA, the CDR3 is TGTGCCATCAGTGGGACAGGGGGCCCAGAGACCCAGTACTTC. It is translated as CAISGTGGPETQYF. The V call is TRBV10-3, the J call TRBJ2-5; 11 nucleotides match TRBD1. The V and J ends lost 4 bases and 4 bases, in that order; junction bases with no gene match: 2. The CDR3 loop spans 14 amino acids. Germline CDR1 ENHRY, CDR2 SYGVKD.

This chain connects TRBV5-6 to TRBJ1-4, with 9 bases aligning to TRBD1. CDR1 and CDR2 (germline): SGHDT, YYEEEE. V lost 4 bases, J lost 11 bases, and 9 bases stayed unmatched. This CDR3 has 14 amino acids. This CDR3 is CASSLRTGEWKLFF. Written as DNA, the CDR3 is TGTGCCAGCAGCCTGAGGACAGGGGAGTGGAAACTGTTTTTT.

J is TRBJ2-1 and V is TRBV5-8; a weak D match, TRBD1 (5 bases). The V and J ends lost 4 bases and 4 bases respectively, with 9 bases between them. The CDR3 totals 13 residues. Germline CDR1 SGHTS, CDR2 YDEGEE. Here the CDR3 reads CASSHDSYNEQFF. CDR3 coding DNA: TGTGCCAGCAGCCACGACAGTTACAATGAGCAGTTCTTC.

The CDR3 DNA reads TGTGCCAGCAGCCAAACTGGAGGGGTGTACACAGATACGCAGTATTTT. This codes for CASSQTGGVYTDTQYF. V usage is TRBV5-4 and J usage is TRBJ2-3, with a possible D match to TRBD2 (6 bases). The CDR3 sequence is 16 residues long. Trimming took 4 bases from V and 2 from J, leaving 17 bases between them. CDR1 is SGHNT, CDR2 YYREEE, per germline (reference sequence).

The chain links TRBV7-2 to TRBJ1-1; the match to TRBD1 covers 9 bases. The junction had 9 bases not matched to a gene; V was cut back by 7 bases and J by 6 bases. The CDR3 covers 14 residues. Germline V gives CDR1 SGHTA, CDR2 FQGNSA. The CDR3 region is CASTNPWTGAEAFF. The CDR3 bases are TGTGCCAGCACCAACCCTTGGACAGGGGCTGAAGCTTTCTTT.

This rearrangement joins TRBV20-1 to TRBJ1-1, with a possible D match to TRBD1 (5 bases). V was clipped by 3 bases and J by 4 bases, with 15 bases between them. The CDR3 totals 14 residues. In germline, CDR1 is DFQATT, CDR2 SNEGSKA (reference sequence). The CDR3 sequence: CSASRGYRATEAFF. CDR3 in DNA: TGCAGTGCTAGTCGGGGGTATCGGGCCACTGAAGCTTTCTTT.

The gene calls are TRBV4-1 and TRBJ2-1, with 10 bases fitting TRBD2. CDR3 size: 14 residues. Germline trimming cut 5 bases from V and 7 bases from J; bases unmatched to any gene: 5. Germline-derived CDR1 and CDR2 are MGHRA and YSYEKL. CDR3 loop: CASSFGLAVNEQFF. The CDR3 bases are TGCGCCAGCAGCTTTGGACTAGCGGTAAATGAGCAGTTCTTC.

This chain links TRBV30 with TRBJ1-1; perhaps TRBD1 as D (6 bases). The CDR3 loop spans 15 amino acids. Per the germline V gene, CDR1 is GTSNPN and CDR2 is SVGIG (reference sequence). V was clipped by 0 bases and J by 5 bases, with 16 bases between them. The CDR3 reads CAWSVGWGQGTEAFF. CDR3 in DNA: TGTGCCTGGAGTGTAGGTTGGGGGCAGGGAACTGAAGCTTTCTTT.

The chain is built from TRBV10-3 and TRBJ2-7, with D perhaps assigned TRBD1 or TRBD2 (6 bases each). CDR1 and CDR2 (germline): ENHRY, SYGVKD. V shed 4 bases and J shed 5 bases, with 15 bases lying between them. The CDR3 has 14 amino acids. The CDR3 DNA follows: TGTGCCATCAGTGTGGGAACAGGGAGGAACGAGCAGTACTTC. This sequence encodes CAISVGTGRNEQYF.

The chain carries TRBV18 and TRBJ1-1; maybe TRBD1 (6 bases). Germline lookup yields CDR1 KGHSH and CDR2 LQKENI. V gave up 3 bases and J gave up 5 bases, with 19 bases separating them. The CDR3 is made up of 16 amino acids. The CDR3 DNA follows: TGTGCCAGCTCACCGGGAACCACCCGGAGGGGGACTGAAGCTTTCTTT. This translates into CASSPGTTRRGTEAFF.

The chain recombines TRBV27 with TRBJ1-5; D gene ambiguous. The CDR3 has 12 amino acids. Trimming took off 6 bases at V and 4 bases at J, with 7 bases between the two ends. The V gene's germline CDR1 is MNHEY and CDR2 SMNVEV (reference sequence). The CDR3 DNA sequence: TGTGCCAGCAGCTGTTCAAATCAGCCCCAGCATTTT. Residues: CASSCSNQPQHF.

The chain carries TRBV29-1 and TRBJ1-4; 10 bases are shared with TRBD1. This CDR3 region has 13 residues. V trimming: 4 bases; J trimming: 8 bases; junction bases outside the gene matches: 4. Germline V CDR1 and CDR2: SQVTM, ANQGSEA. The CDR3 DNA reads as TGCAGCGTTGCTGGGACAGGGGTGGAAAAACTGTTTTTT. It specifies CSVAGTGVEKLFF. The variable domain in full, with the rest retrieved from reference TRBV29-1 and TRBJ1-4, is SAVISQKPSRDICQRGTSLTIQCQVDSQVTMMFWYRQQPGQSLTLIATANQGSEATYESGFVIDKFPISRPNLTFSTLTVSNMSPEDSSIYLCSVAGTGVEKLFFGSGTQLSVL.

This chain links TRBV5-5 with TRBJ1-2, with 8 positions matching TRBD1. Germline assignment: CDR1 SGHKS and CDR2 YYEKEE (reference sequence). V dropped 4 bases and J dropped 6; count of bases not matched to a gene: 14. The CDR3 is made up of 16 amino acids. The CDR3 coding sequence is TGTGCCAGCAGCAGATCGGACAGGGTGAGGGGAAATGGCTACACCTTC. Residues: CASSRSDRVRGNGYTF.

This sequence joins TRBV19 and TRBJ2-2; D remains unclear. CDR1 and CDR2 (germline): LNHDA, SQIVND (reference sequence). The V end was cut by 7 bases, the J end by 3 bases, with 9 bases between. The CDR3 covers 13 residues. The CDR3 is CASKLGYTGELFF. CDR3 in DNA: TGTGCCAGTAAGCTGGGCTACACCGGGGAGCTGTTTTTT.

The J gene is TRBJ2-3, the V gene TRBV27, with 12 bases that match TRBD2. Looked up from germline, CDR1 is MNHEY and CDR2 is SMNVEV (reference sequence). V shed 6 bases, J shed 4 bases, and the junction held 5 bases outside the gene matches. This CDR3 is 15 amino acids long. CDR3 in amino acids: CASSSSGGEADTQYF. The CDR3, as DNA: TGTGCCAGCAGCTCTAGCGGGGGGGAGGCAGATACGCAGTATTTT.

This chain links TRBV5-4 with TRBJ2-1; 11 bases are a match to TRBD2. Germline-derived CDR1 and CDR2 are SGHNT and YYREEE (reference sequence). V shed 5 bases and J 7 bases; nucleotides not matched to a gene: 11. The CDR3 is 16 residues long. This CDR3 is CASRPKTSGVGNEQFF. DNA of the CDR3: TGTGCCAGCAGACCAAAGACTAGCGGGGTCGGGAATGAGCAGTTCTTC.

The chain is built from TRBV25-1 and TRBJ1-2; D not certain. Per the germline V gene, CDR1 is MGHDK and CDR2 is SYGVNS. V was pared by 7 bases and J by 2 bases, with 5 bases between. This CDR3 comprises 11 residues. The CDR3 DNA is TGTGCCAGCAACAGCAACTATGGCTACACCTTC. It specifies CASNSNYGYTF.

This clone occurred once. V usage is TRBV6-6 and J usage is TRBJ2-7, with D possibly matching TRBD2 (6 bases). Germline-derived CDR1 and CDR2 are MNHNY and SVGAGI (reference sequence). Trimming shortened V by 5 bases and J by 3 bases, and 11 bases separated the two germline ends. The CDR3 is 13 residues long. CDR3 bases: TGTGCCAGCAGTGATATGCGGGGCTACGAGCAGTACTTC. It specifies CASSDMRGYEQYF.